This T cell receptor beta chain was found in a study of molecular identifiers for immune sequencing clone quantification. Study details: In replicates, RNA taken from around 20,000 or 100,000 naive CD8 cells was divided five ways, and four portions underwent sequencing. The study, taken as a whole, reports: Underestimated sizes of highly expanded clones could result from identical TCR molecules that share a barcode. Whereas clones above 20 RNA copies held under 1% of naive-cell molecules, they held over 97% of effector molecules.

A few counts support this clonotype. The antigen is unknown. The CDR3 spans 17 residues. CDR1 MDHEN and CDR2 SYDVKM come from the germline V gene. V was pared by 6 bases and J by 4 bases, with 12 bases of the junction left unmatched. The CD8+CD4-CCR7+CD45RA+ phenotype defined the sorted naive CD8 T cells. TCRdb re-analysed the PCR reads in MiXCR, keeping a single row per CDR3 protein. This table holds 100,000 or so distinct CDR3 sequences, over 30% found once. The sequence came from a human donor in good health. Some libraries in this study had Jurkat cell RNA spiked in. V and J are TRBV28 and TRBJ2-7; 13 bases line up with TRBD2. The sequenced sample was naive CD8+ T cells from blood, with Jurkat cell RNA spiked in. Subset reported: FACS-sorted CD8+CD4-CCR7+CD45RA+ naive T cells. The CDR3 DNA follows: TGTGCCAGCAGCGGACTAGCGGGAGTCGTAAGCGGGTACGAGCAGTACTTC. Its protein product is CASSGLAGVVSGYEQYF. Based on the CDR3 plus reference TRBV28 and TRBJ2-7, the full variable domain is DVKVTQSSRYLVKRTGEKVFLECVQDMDHENMFWYRQDPGLGLRLIYFSYDVKMKEKGDIPEGYSVSREKKERFSLILESASTNQTSMYLCASSGLAGVVSGYEQYFGPGTRLTVT.